This T cell receptor (beta chain) was documented in a study of cytomegalovirus exposure and HLA in healthy donors. Regarding the study as a whole: The authors listed 164 TCR beta chains as cytomegalovirus-associated.

The PCR was carried out with 60 Vbeta primers and 13 Jbeta primers. Original data processing: Around 11 million shared chains were among the roughly 78 million unique TCR beta chains that a later analysis counted. The protocol was immunoSEQ multiplex PCR, while the TCRdb copy is restricted to in-frame clones and leaves out a portion. That table gives V, J and clone size, and the DNA gave D and trimming. The sample carries fewer than 95,000 clones, over 70% recorded once. Comment on this clone: Its specificity is not known.

The germline V and J ends were trimmed by 3 bases and 2 bases, with 10 bases remaining between them. Germline V lookup: CDR1 LNHDA, CDR2 SQIVND (reference sequence). The CDR3 is 14 residues long. This TCR was recovered from a middle-aged man in good health and CMV-seronegative. The source material was PBMCs. This chain links TRBV19 with TRBJ1-2; D is unclear. The CDR3 loop is CASSIMGGNYGYTF. CDR3 in DNA: TGTGCCAGTAGTATTATGGGCGGGAACTATGGCTACACCTTC.